This T cell receptor (beta chain) is drawn from a study of cytomegalovirus exposure and HLA in healthy donors. A multiplex PCR was run with 60 Vbeta primers and 13 Jbeta primers. TCRdb's table, derived via immunoSEQ multiplex PCR, lists solely in-frame clones and lacks some. This table holds around 90,000 clones, 64% found once. Whereas donors were nominally healthy upon sampling, unrecorded immune exposures were probable. Unrecorded for this donor was the CMV serostatus. This clone has a handful of counts. Its specificity is not known. This CDR3 region has 14 residues. Germline V CDR1 and CDR2: LNHDA, SQIVND (reference sequence). Trimming cost V 10 bases and J 8 bases; bases outside gene matches: 8. General observations from the study: TCR beta V- and J-gene trimming, according to a later analysis, was linked to a missense DCLRE1C variant. For most subjects, TCR beta sequences were reported to predict HLA-A and HLA-B alleles with accuracy.

Sequenced sample: PBMCs. This chain links TRBV19 with TRBJ1-6; the match to TRBD1 covers 10 bases. The receptor was derived from a human donor in good health. The CDR3 nucleotides read TGTGCCACCCGGACAGGGGGATCGGATTCACCCCTCCACTTT. It is translated as CATRTGGSDSPLHF.